The 30 T cell receptor beta chains in this list originate from one sample, sequenced in a study of blood T cell repertoires in COVID-19. This table comes from immunoSEQ multiplex PCR, and its TCRdb copy is limited to in-frame clones, with some not included. This sample has 50,000 to 70,000 clones, with roughly 90% found just once. The material sequenced was peripheral blood. The receptors shown here come from a human donor with active COVID-19. The donor label of this sample is uncertain.

The chain recombines TRBV4-2 with TRBJ2-7; 7 bases are shared with TRBD2. CDR1 and CDR2 (germline): LGHNA, YNFKEQ. V dropped 4 bases and J dropped 3; count of bases not matched to a gene: 6. The length of the CDR3 is 14 residues. The CDR3 protein is CASSLGLAVYEQYF. CDR3 coding DNA: TGTGCCAGCAGCCTGGGTCTAGCGGTCTACGAGCAGTACTTC.

CDR3: CASSSGTGTFDEQYF. For the CDR3, the DNA is TGTGCCAGCAGCTCCGGGACAGGAACGTTCGACGAGCAGTACTTC. The chain recombines TRBV5-5 with TRBJ2-7; 8 bases fit TRBD1. With 3 bases clipped from V and 5 bases from J, the junction kept 10 bases outside the gene matches. CDR1 is SGHKS, CDR2 YYEKEE, per germline (reference sequence). This CDR3 has 15 amino acids.

The gene calls are TRBV11-2 and TRBJ1-2, with TRBD1 matching 7 bases. The CDR3 spans 15 residues. The J segment lost 3 bases and the V segment lost 5 bases, leaving 9 bases of the junction unmatched. Germline V gene data show CDR1 as SGHAT and CDR2 as FQNNGV. CDR3 amino acids: CASSPRGQAYYGYTF. The DNA for the CDR3 is TGTGCCAGCAGCCCCAGAGGACAGGCTTACTATGGCTACACCTTC.

The CDR3 DNA sequence: TGCGCCAGCAGCCAACTGGGACAGATTAACTATGGCTACACCTTC. It specifies CASSQLGQINYGYTF. The chain employs TRBV4-1 and TRBJ1-2, with 7 bases aligning to TRBD1. Germline assignment: CDR1 MGHRA and CDR2 YSYEKL. This CDR3 region has 15 residues. V lost 2 bases, J lost 1 base, and 4 bases stayed unmatched.

The J gene is TRBJ1-4, the V gene TRBV3-1 (or the pseudogene TRBV3-2); 10 bases line up with TRBD1. Trimming at V came to 6 bases and at J to 4 bases, leaving 8 bases not matched to a gene. The CDR3 consists of 16 residues. Germline assignment: CDR1 LGHDT and CDR2 YNNKEL (reference sequence). The DNA of the CDR3 is TGTGCCAGCAGTCAGACAGGGGGCATTAATAATGAAAAACTGTTTTTT. Protein: CASSQTGGINNEKLFF.

This clone turned up a few times. This same CDR3 is encoded by further DNA sequences in the sample. The genes are TRBV29-1 and TRBJ1-5; possibly TRBD1 for D (5 bases). The V and J ends lost 4 bases and 4 bases respectively, with 11 bases between them. CDR3 size: 13 residues. The germline CDR1 and CDR2 sequences are SQVTM and ANQGSEA. CDR3 in DNA: TGCAGCGTTGGAAAAGGGGTAAATCAGCCCCAGCATTTT. This encodes CSVGKGVNQPQHF.

V usage is TRBV27 and J usage is TRBJ2-1; 8 bases agree with TRBD2. Germline CDR1 and CDR2: MNHEY and SMNVEV (reference sequence). There are 14 residues in the CDR3. The ends lost 10 bases at V and 5 bases at J; junction bases unmatched: 10. The CDR3 reads CATWRAGGNNEQFF. In DNA form, the CDR3 reads TGTGCCACTTGGCGGGCGGGGGGTAACAATGAGCAGTTCTTC.

This clone was seen a handful of times. V is TRBV11-3 and J is TRBJ1-5; D gene uncertain. In germline, CDR1 is SGHNT, CDR2 YENEEA. This CDR3 is built from 13 residues. Trimming shortened V by 7 bases and J by 2 bases, and 9 bases separated the two germline ends. In nucleotides, the CDR3 is TGTGCCAGCATCGACAATGGCAATCAGCCCCAGCATTTT. Translating it yields CASIDNGNQPQHF.

The genes are TRBV28 and TRBJ2-1; weak D call: TRBD1 (5 bases). CDR3 size: 12 residues. V shed 6 bases and J shed 8 bases, with 11 bases lying between them. CDR1 and CDR2 from the germline V gene are MDHEN and SYDVKM. CDR3: CASSTWGDEQFF. CDR3 sequence (DNA): TGTGCCAGCAGCACGTGGGGCGATGAGCAGTTCTTC.

V is TRBV2 and J is TRBJ1-1; D not resolved. Germline CDR1 reads SNHLY; CDR2 reads FYNNEI. The length of the CDR3 is 11 residues. The V end lost 6 bases, the J end lost 5 bases, and 7 bases lay between the germline ends. DNA of the CDR3: TGTGCCAGCAGAATCGGGACTGAAGCTTTCTTT. The encoded protein is CASRIGTEAFF.

The V call is TRBV6-2 or TRBV6-3, the J call TRBJ2-3, with 9 bases fitting TRBD2. The germline gives CDR1 MNHEY, CDR2 SVGEGT. The CDR3 runs 15 residues. With 6 bases clipped from V and 8 bases from J, the junction kept 12 bases outside the gene matches. The CDR3 region is CASSSAGGGAGTQYF. CDR3 nucleotides: TGTGCCAGCAGCAGCGCTGGCGGGGGGGCCGGTACGCAGTATTTT.

The chain combines TRBV28 with TRBJ2-7; TRBD1 aligns across 8 bases. There are 15 residues in the CDR3. Germline V CDR1 and CDR2: MDHEN, SYDVKM. The junction had 7 bases not matched to a gene; V was cut back by 3 bases and J by 3 bases. For the CDR3, the DNA is TGTGCCAGCAGTTTGTTTGGGACAGGCCACTACGAGCAGTACTTC. It is translated as CASSLFGTGHYEQYF.

The chain carries TRBV28 and TRBJ2-5, with TRBD1 identical over 12 bases. CDR3 length: 15 amino acids. With V trimmed by 6 bases and J by 4 bases, 6 bases remained unmatched. The germline V gene has CDR1 MDHEN and CDR2 SYDVKM. For the CDR3, the DNA is TGTGCCAGCAGCTGGGACAGGGGGCGCAGAGAGACCCAGTACTTC. Its protein is CASSWDRGRRETQYF.

The CDR3 loop reads CASSEFPGRANYGYTF. The DNA of the CDR3 is TGTGCCAGCAGTGAATTCCCAGGGCGAGCTAACTATGGCTACACCTTC. The chain is built from TRBV25-1 and TRBJ1-2; possibly TRBD1 for D (5 bases). Germline V gene lookup returns CDR1 MGHDK and CDR2 SYGVNS. V was cut by 1 base and J by 0 bases, with 12 bases left in between. The CDR3 spans 16 residues.

The rearrangement uses TRBV12-5 and TRBJ1-2; D might be TRBD1 (6 bases). Trimming cost V 7 bases and J 2 bases, with 17 bases left between them. The CDR3 is 15 amino acids. Germline V gives CDR1 LGHNT, CDR2 FRNRAP. CDR3: CASATGIGVNYGYTF. In DNA, the CDR3 is TGTGCTAGTGCTACAGGGATCGGCGTAAACTATGGCTACACCTTC.

The V call is TRBV10-3, the J call TRBJ1-1; a weak D match, TRBD1 (6 bases). CDR3 length: 15 amino acids. Germline V CDR1 and CDR2: ENHRY, SYGVKD. Trimming cost V 10 bases and J 2 bases, with 20 bases left between them. CDR3 protein: CATGWATGANTEAFF. CDR3 DNA sequence: TGTGCCACCGGCTGGGCGACAGGTGCTAACACTGAAGCTTTCTTT.

This sequence joins TRBV28 and TRBJ2-7; 7 bases agree with TRBD1. The CDR3 runs to 13 residues. V gave up 5 bases and J gave up 6 bases; unmatched junction bases: 7. Germline CDR1 is MDHEN and CDR2 is SYDVKM. The chain's CDR3 is CASSLEDRVEQYF. Written as DNA, the CDR3 is TGTGCCAGCAGTCTTGAAGACAGGGTCGAGCAGTACTTC.

The sample holds one count of this clone. The rearrangement links TRBV5-6 to TRBJ2-7, with D possibly being TRBD2 (6 bases). The CDR3 is 15 amino acids. The V end lost 2 bases, the J end lost 3 bases, and 15 bases lay between the germline ends. The germline V gene has CDR1 SGHDT and CDR2 YYEEEE. The chain's CDR3 is CASSLAGTAVYEQYF. Here the CDR3 DNA reads TGTGCCAGCAGCTTAGCCGGGACTGCTGTCTACGAGCAGTACTTC.

The V and J genes are TRBV29-1 and TRBJ1-1; TRBD1 might be the D (5 bases). V was cut by 3 bases and J by 3 bases, with 11 bases left in between. This CDR3 is 13 amino acids long. Per germline, CDR1 SQVTM and CDR2 ANQGSEA. The CDR3 sequence: CSVDFTGDTEAFF. DNA for the CDR3: TGCAGCGTTGATTTTACAGGTGACACTGAAGCTTTCTTT.

This chain uses TRBV9 with TRBJ1-2, with TRBD1 matching over 7 bases. The CDR3 totals 13 residues. CDR1 is SGDLS, CDR2 YYNGEE, per germline. Unmatched junction bases numbered 7, after V lost 3 bases and J lost 8 bases. CDR3 nucleotide sequence: TGTGCCAGCAGCGCTACAGGGGACGGGGGCTACACCTTC. Encoded protein: CASSATGDGGYTF.

Comments on this clone: This same CDR3 is encoded by further DNA sequences in the sample. The V call is TRBV4-1, the J call TRBJ2-7; weak D call: TRBD2 (5 bases). V lost 2 bases and J lost 4, with 12 bases in between. This CDR3 region has 14 residues. Germline V gene lookup returns CDR1 MGHRA and CDR2 YSYEKL. The CDR3 bases are TGCGCCAGCAGCCAAAAGGACTTTTCTTACGAGCAGTACTTC. Its translation: CASSQKDFSYEQYF.

The chain joins TRBV19 to TRBJ2-7, with TRBD1 identical over 8 bases. In germline, CDR1 is LNHDA, CDR2 SQIVND (reference sequence). Trimming took 4 bases from V and 2 from J; bases not matched to a gene: 7. This CDR3 region has 15 residues. The CDR3 reads CASSSTGTGPYEQYF. CDR3 sequence (DNA): TGTGCCAGTAGTAGCACCGGGACAGGTCCCTACGAGCAGTACTTC. Supplemented by reference TRBV19 and TRBJ2-7, the full variable domain reads DGGITQSPKYLFRKEGQNVTLSCEQNLNHDAMYWYRQDPGQGLRLIYYSQIVNDFQKGDIAEGYSVSREKKESFPLTVTSAQKNPTAFYLCASSSTGTGPYEQYFGPGTRLTVT.

The V call is TRBV7-8, the J call TRBJ1-4; D perhaps matches TRBD1 (5 bases). V lost 6 bases, J lost 8 bases, and 16 bases lay in between. The CDR3 spans 14 residues. Germline CDR1 SGHVS, CDR2 FQNEAQ. The CDR3 is CASSAGTSGEKLFF. The CDR3 bases are TGTGCCAGCAGTGCAGGCACTTCAGGGGAAAAACTGTTTTTT.

The gene calls are TRBV20-1 and TRBJ1-1; tentatively, D is TRBD1 (5 bases). Trimming left V 3 bases short and J 1 base short, with 12 bases between. Germline V lookup: CDR1 DFQATT, CDR2 SNEGSKA (reference sequence). The CDR3 loop spans 14 amino acids. The CDR3 loop reads CSASRQGRNTEAFF. CDR3 DNA: TGCAGTGCTAGTAGGCAGGGCCGGAACACTGAAGCTTTCTTT.

The chain has TRBV6-5 and TRBJ1-6, with a tentative D call TRBD1 (6 bases). Germline V gene data show CDR1 as MNHEY and CDR2 as SVGAGI. Trimming took off 0 bases at V and 5 bases at J, with 8 bases between the two ends. The CDR3 is 15 residues long. CDR3 nucleotide sequence: TGTGCCAGCAGTTACTCCGGGACACATAATTCACCCCTCCACTTT. Residues: CASSYSGTHNSPLHF.

The rearrangement links TRBV5-1 to TRBJ1-1; D possibly corresponds to TRBD1 (5 bases). This CDR3 region has 13 residues. Trimming cost V 0 bases and J 3 bases, with 6 bases left between them. Germline values: CDR1 SGHRS, CDR2 YFSETQ. This CDR3 is CASSLVGDTEAFF. In DNA form, the CDR3 reads TGCGCCAGCAGCTTGGTAGGGGACACTGAAGCTTTCTTT.

The J gene is TRBJ1-6, the V gene TRBV7-2; 9 bases are shared with TRBD1. V was pared by 4 bases and J by 6 bases, with 10 bases of the junction left unmatched. Germline loops: CDR1 SGHTA, CDR2 FQGNSA. This CDR3 spans 17 amino acids. The CDR3 DNA reads as TGTGCCAGCAGCTCCTCCCGGGACAGGGCAGGTAATTCACCCCTCCACTTT. Translated, it gives CASSSSRDRAGNSPLHF.

This sequence joins TRBV15 and TRBJ2-1, with 8 positions matching TRBD2. Per the germline V gene, CDR1 is LNHNV and CDR2 is YYDKDF (reference sequence). J gave up 4 bases and V 0 bases, and 5 bases lay outside the gene matches. The CDR3 contains 16 residues. In DNA, the CDR3 is TGTGCCACCAGCAGAGATGGGCGGGGGGAATACAATGAGCAGTTCTTC. Translated, it gives CATSRDGRGEYNEQFF.

This chain links TRBV5-1 with TRBJ2-1; tentative D call: TRBD2 (5 bases). CDR3 length: 19 amino acids. The V and J ends lost 4 bases and 5 bases respectively, with 28 bases between them. Germline V lookup: CDR1 SGHRS, CDR2 YFSETQ. The CDR3 DNA reads as TGCGCCAGCAGCGTTGGACTGGAAGGCTGGTTAACTACGAACAATGAGCAGTTCTTC. This sequence encodes CASSVGLEGWLTTNNEQFF.

The chain recombines TRBV7-9 with TRBJ1-1; D unresolved. This CDR3 is built from 12 residues. Trimming cost V 3 bases and J 3 bases, with 5 bases left between them. Germline V CDR1 and CDR2: SEHNR, FQNEAQ (reference sequence). This CDR3 reads CASSLEYTEAFF. DNA of the CDR3: TGTGCCAGCAGCTTGGAGTACACTGAAGCTTTCTTT.